The rows below give T cell receptor beta chains drawn from one sample of a study of post-analysis software for immune sequencing data. MiXCR was run by TCRdb on the PCR reads, yielding one entry per CDR3 protein. The sample holds roughly 170,000 distinct CDR3 sequences, 30% seen once. The sequencing input was blood. The receptors shown here come from a girl aged 10 to 17 with multiple sclerosis. Each CDR3 is given with its conserved first and last residue. D genes are given only for firm matches. The listing skips clone size in some rows; elsewhere it reads once, few, many or a size class.

TRBV4-1,many,TRBJ1-5,16,.,TGCGCCAGCAGCCAAAAGCCGCGGGTCGTCATCCAGCCCCAGCATTTT,CASSQKPRVVIQPQHF
TRBV7-2,.,TRBJ2-1,11,.,TGTGCCAGCAGCCCACAGGCTGAGCAGTTCTTC,CASSPQAEQFF
TRBV12-3/TRBV12-4,.,TRBJ2-7,16,TRBD2,TGTGCCAGCAGTCCGCCGGGACTAGCGGGGCCCAACGAGCAGTACTTC,CASSPPGLAGPNEQYF
TRBV12-5,many,TRBJ2-3,16,TRBD2,TGTGCTAGTGGTTTGGTACTGGGGGGGTCAACAGATACGCAGTATTTT,CASGLVLGGSTDTQYF
TRBV28,.,TRBJ1-2,13,.,TGTGCCAGCAGTTTTGCCAAAGCGGGGGGCTACACCTTC,CASSFAKAGGYTF
TRBV12-3/TRBV12-4,many,TRBJ2-1,16,TRBD2,TGTGCCAGCAGTTTCTCGACTAGCGGGAGGGCCCGTGAGCAGTTCTTC,CASSFSTSGRAREQFF
TRBV20-1,many,TRBJ1-2,14,.,TGCAGTGCTGGTGGGAGGGAGCTGGTGCGCGGCTACACCTTC,CSAGGRELVRGYTF
TRBV11-2,few,TRBJ2-5,14,.,TGTGCCAGCAGCTATTGGAGGGCTGTTGGGACCCAGTACTTC,CASSYWRAVGTQYF
TRBV19,.,TRBJ2-7,15,TRBD1,TGTGCCAGTAGTCCTTCCGGGACAGGGGTATACGAGCAGTACTTC,CASSPSGTGVYEQYF
TRBV2,few,TRBJ2-1,16,TRBD2,TGTGCCAGCATATGGACTAGCGGGAGTCCCTACAATGAGCAGTTCTTC,CASIWTSGSPYNEQFF
TRBV6-5,many,TRBJ1-2,17,.,TGTGCCAGCAGTTACGCCAACTCGGTACAACCTATTTGGGGCTACACCTTC,CASSYANSVQPIWGYTF
TRBV29-1,.,TRBJ2-1,13,TRBD1,TGCAGCGTAAAAGGACAGGCCTACAATGAGCAGTTCTTC,CSVKGQAYNEQFF
TRBV4-1,.,TRBJ2-1,18,TRBD2,TGCGCCAGCAGCCAAGATTTACTAGCGGGAGCTCCTGGCAATGAGCGGTTCTTC,CASSQDLLAGAPGNERFF
TRBV2,many,TRBJ1-2,9,.,TGTGCCAGCTGGTTCGGCTACACCTTC,CASWFGYTF
TRBV12-3/TRBV12-4,few,TRBJ1-5,17,.,TGTGCCAGCATTAACAGTGGCGGGTTCAATAGCAATCAGCCCCAGCATTTT,CASINSGGFNSNQPQHF
TRBV27,.,TRBJ2-7,14,.,TGTGCCAGCAGTTTAGGTGGGAAGGACTACGAGCAGTACTTC,CASSLGGKDYEQYF
TRBV29-1,many,TRBJ2-1,12,.,TGCAGCGGAGGGAGCTCCTACAATGAGCAGTTCTTC,CSGGSSYNEQFF
TRBV12-3/TRBV12-4,.,TRBJ2-1,18,TRBD1,TGTGCCAGCAGTTTTAGGGTCCGGACAGGGGGTTCCTACAATGAGCAGTTCTTC,CASSFRVRTGGSYNEQFF
TRBV5-6,many,TRBJ2-3,15,.,TGTGCCAGCAGCTTGGTTAGCGGTGTCACAGATACGCAGTATTTT,CASSLVSGVTDTQYF
TRBV6-2/TRBV6-3,.,TRBJ1-5,17,.,TGTGCCAGCAGTTACCATTTACAGGGAAGGTGGAATCAGCCCCAGCATTTT,CASSYHLQGRWNQPQHF
TRBV12-3/TRBV12-4,.,TRBJ1-5,17,.,TGTGCCGGCAGTTTGGACGGCATGGGGGCGAGCAATCAGCCCCAGCATTTT,CAGSLDGMGASNQPQHF
TRBV20-1,many,TRBJ2-6,18,.,TGCAGTGCTAGAGATCGCGCAGGGGCCAACTTCGGGGCCAACGTCCTGACTTTC,CSARDRAGANFGANVLTF
TRBV5-1,many,TRBJ2-1,15,.,TGCGCCAGCAGCTTGTTGTCGCCGAACTACAATGAGCAGTTCTTC,CASSLLSPNYNEQFF
TRBV7-9,few,TRBJ2-7,15,.,TGTGCCAGCAGCTTACTGACAACTAAGTCGTACGAGCAGTACTTC,CASSLLTTKSYEQYF
TRBV5-5,.,TRBJ2-2,14,.,TGTGCCAGCAGTCCCGGGTCCGGCACCGGGGAGCTGTTTTTT,CASSPGSGTGELFF
TRBV5-1,many,TRBJ2-1,14,TRBD2,TGCGCCAGCCGGGGACTAGCGGGATCTAACGAGCAGTTCTTC,CASRGLAGSNEQFF
TRBV7-9,.,TRBJ2-1,14,.,TGTGCCAGCAGTGTCGGGACTTCCGACGGTGAGCAGTTCTTC,CASSVGTSDGEQFF
TRBV5-1,many,TRBJ2-3,12,.,TGCGCCAGCAGCATAGAGAGGGATACGCAGTATTTT,CASSIERDTQYF
TRBV7-9,.,TRBJ2-7,10,TRBD2,TGTGCCAGCAGCCGGGGGGTCAAGTACTTC,CASSRGVKYF
TRBV5-4,.,TRBJ2-1,16,TRBD2,TGTGCCAGCATCTCCGCTCCGACTAGCCTCTACAATGAGCAGTTCTTC,CASISAPTSLYNEQFF
TRBV7-9,few,TRBJ2-7,16,.,TGTGCCAGCAGCCCCGGGATCGGGGACATCTCCTACGAGCAGTACTTC,CASSPGIGDISYEQYF
TRBV4-2,.,TRBJ1-1,16,.,TGTGCCAGCAGCCAAGATCTCCCAGGGTTGAACACTGAAGCTTTCTTT,CASSQDLPGLNTEAFF
TRBV20-1,once,TRBJ2-1,14,.,TGCAGTGCCGGGGGTCTAGCGCCTTACAATGAGCAGTTCTTC,CSAGGLAPYNEQFF
TRBV6-5,once,TRBJ1-2,14,.,TGTGCCAGCAGTCTCGGCGGATACCCCTATGGCTACACCTTC,CASSLGGYPYGYTF
TRBV6-5,few,TRBJ1-6,14,.,TGTGCCAGCAGTTTTTCCTCCTATAATTCACCCCTCCACTTT,CASSFSSYNSPLHF
TRBV5-5,many,TRBJ2-1,15,TRBD1,TGTGCCAGCAGCGCGTCAACAGGGGGCGGATATGAGCAGTTCTTC,CASSASTGGGYEQFF
TRBV15,.,TRBJ1-5,15,.,TGTGCCACCAGCAGAGATAGCCAGGGGCGACAGCCCCAGCATTTT,CATSRDSQGRQPQHF
TRBV10-3,many,TRBJ2-5,15,.,TGTGCCATCAGTGAATCCCAGGGGGGACAAGAGACCCAGTACTTC,CAISESQGGQETQYF
TRBV29-1,many,TRBJ2-7,12,.,TGCAGCGTTACGGGACTTACTTACGAGCAGTACTTC,CSVTGLTYEQYF
TRBV12-3/TRBV12-4,many,TRBJ1-2,13,.,TGTGCCAGCAGTTTAGGGGGCAACTATGGCTACACCTTC,CASSLGGNYGYTF
TRBV2,.,TRBJ2-7,12,.,TGCGCCAGCGGTCGGACCTTCTACGAGCAGTACTTC,CASGRTFYEQYF
TRBV18,few,TRBJ2-5,14,.,TGTGCCAGCTCACCAAAGGGGGGCGGAGAGACCCAGTACTTC,CASSPKGGGETQYF
TRBV5-1,many,TRBJ2-5,12,.,TGCGCCAGCAGTCCGGAGGGGGAGACCCAGTACTTC,CASSPEGETQYF
TRBV30,.,TRBJ2-5,15,.,TGTGCCTGGAGTGTACAGGGGGGGCACCAAGAGACCCAGTACTTC,CAWSVQGGHQETQYF
TRBV5-1,.,TRBJ2-7,16,TRBD2,TGCGCCAGCAGCTTGAAGGCGGGAGAGTTCTACAACGAGCAGTACTTC,CASSLKAGEFYNEQYF
TRBV18,many,TRBJ2-7,13,.,TGTGCCAGCTCACCACCGGGAGTCCTCGAGCAGTACTTC,CASSPPGVLEQYF
TRBV5-1,.,TRBJ2-1,16,.,TGCGCCAGCAGCTTGGCTGGGCTAGACCCGTACAATGAGCAGTTCTTC,CASSLAGLDPYNEQFF
TRBV7-2,many,TRBJ2-1,16,.,TGTGCCAGCAGCTCCCGGGTAGCGGCTCTTTACAATGAGCAGTTCTTC,CASSSRVAALYNEQFF
TRBV11-2,many,TRBJ2-1,13,.,TGTGCCAGCAGCTTAGATCGGCTTAGAGGGCAGTTCTTC,CASSLDRLRGQFF
TRBV3-1,.,TRBJ2-1,14,TRBD2,TGTGCCAGCAGGACTAGCGGGGCCTACAATGAGCAGTTCTTC,CASRTSGAYNEQFF
TRBV10-3,.,TRBJ1-1,12,.,TGTGCCTCTGAGGGGGAGAGGACTGAAGCTTTCTTT,CASEGERTEAFF
TRBV12-3/TRBV12-4,many,TRBJ2-1,17,TRBD2,TGTGCCAGCAGTTTCAGAGTGAGACTAGCGGATTCCAATGAGCAGTTCTTC,CASSFRVRLADSNEQFF
TRBV5-1,many,TRBJ2-6,15,.,TGCGCCAGCAGCTTGCAGGGTGGTGGGGCCAACGTCCTGACTTTC,CASSLQGGGANVLTF
TRBV20-1,.,TRBJ2-1,17,TRBD2,TGCAGTGCTGGTACCGGGACTAGCGGGAACCACTACAATGAGCAGTCCTTC,CSAGTGTSGNHYNEQSF
TRBV5-6,.,TRBJ2-5,14,TRBD2,TGTGCCAGCAGCTTCGGGACTAGCGGTAATGAGCAGTACTTC,CASSFGTSGNEQYF
TRBV18,many,TRBJ2-3,13,.,TGTGCCAGCTCACCGATAGGAACAGATACGCAGTATTTT,CASSPIGTDTQYF
TRBV5-1,.,TRBJ2-1,13,.,TGCGCCAGCAGATCGGCCCTACATTATGAGCAGTTCTTC,CASRSALHYEQFF
TRBV5-4,.,TRBJ2-2,15,TRBD2,TGTGCCAGCAGCCCTGGACTAGCGGGGCCCGGGGAGCTGTTTTTT,CASSPGLAGPGELFF
TRBV10-2,.,TRBJ1-2,13,.,TGCGCCAGCAGTGAGGGTGATAGCTATGGCTACACCTTC,CASSEGDSYGYTF
TRBV4-1,many,TRBJ2-3,15,.,TGCGCCAGCAGCCAAGATATTGGGAGTTTTGATACGCAGTATTTT,CASSQDIGSFDTQYF